This entry is about one TCR beta chain. Its cognate antigen is unknown. Profiling relied on immunoSEQ multiplex PCR, and the TCRdb table lists in-frame clones only, not all of them. Here the sample spans 90,000 or so clones, about four fifths being singletons. The data were taken from a study of graft-versus-host responses after intestinal transplantation. Study in general: Transplants given to recipients were multivisceral, liver-intestinal, or isolated intestinal. Study-level results: The authors found GvH clones in recipient marrow, some appearing first in ileum or blood.

The sequenced sample was unstimulated CD4+ T cells sorted from spleen or lymph node cells, obtained before intestinal transplant. The clonotype originates from a human donor who received an intestinal transplant.

Written as DNA, the CDR3 is TGTGCCAGCAGCTCGGGGACAGGTGCTAGCACAGATACGCAGTATTTT. Residues: CASSSGTGASTDTQYF. The J gene is TRBJ2-3, the V gene TRBV5-8; 8 bases match TRBD1. CDR1 and CDR2 (germline): SGHTS, YDEGEE. Trimming took 3 bases from V and 0 from J; bases not matched to a gene: 6. The CDR3 length is 16 residues. The entire variable domain, with the rest obtained from reference TRBV5-8 and TRBJ2-3, is as follows: EAGVTQSPTHLIKTRGQQATLRCSPISGHTSVYWYQQALGLGLQFLLWYDEGEERNRGNFPPRFSGRQFPNYSSELNVNALELEDSALYLCASSSGTGASTDTQYFGPGTRLTVL.